The 4 T cell receptor beta chains below come from one sample, sequenced in a study of T cell changes during pregnancy in multiple sclerosis. Sequenced by immunoSEQ multiplex PCR; TCRdb stores in-frame clones only, minus some. Counted here are around 8,100 clones, nearly 90% occurring once; the ten biggest clones make up about a tenth. Here the sequenced sample was CD8+ T cells from peripheral blood mononuclear cells, taken in the first trimester of pregnancy. The receptors originated from a female donor in good health, enrolled as a control in a pregnancy study.

The CDR3 region is CAMSEILAGADTQYF. DNA of the CDR3: TGTGCCATGTCCGAAATACTAGCGGGAGCAGATACGCAGTATTTT. V usage is TRBV10-3 and J usage is TRBJ2-3, with 11 bases matching TRBD2. The ends lost 9 bases at V and 4 bases at J; junction bases unmatched: 9. The V gene's germline CDR1 is ENHRY and CDR2 SYGVKD. The CDR3 extends over 15 amino acids.

The rearrangement joins TRBV2 to TRBJ2-1; TRBD2 matches 11 bases. The CDR3 runs 18 residues. Germline-derived CDR1 and CDR2 are SNHLY and FYNNEI. V trimming: 7 bases; J trimming: 2 bases; junction bases outside the gene matches: 13. In DNA, the CDR3 is TGTGCCAGCAAGTCGACCTATTCTAGCGGGGGGACCTACAATGAGCAGTTCTTC. Residues: CASKSTYSSGGTYNEQFF.

V usage is TRBV27 and J usage is TRBJ2-3, with D possibly TRBD1 on 6 matching bases. Trimming took 9 bases from V and 5 from J, leaving 24 bases between them. This CDR3 comprises 16 residues. The V gene's germline CDR1 is MNHEY and CDR2 SMNVEV (reference sequence). CDR3 protein: CASADQGLQGRDTQYF. The CDR3 nucleotides are TGTGCCAGTGCGGACCAAGGGCTACAGGGACGAGATACGCAGTATTTT.

The V gene is TRBV28, the J gene TRBJ2-3; TRBD2 is a possible D gene (5 bases). In germline, CDR1 is MDHEN, CDR2 SYDVKM. Trimming stripped 5 bases from V and 0 bases from J, with 18 bases between. This CDR3 has 17 amino acids. CDR3 protein: CASSASRTRSSTDTQYF. CDR3 nucleotide sequence: TGTGCCAGCAGTGCCTCTCGGACTCGATCTAGCACAGATACGCAGTATTTT.